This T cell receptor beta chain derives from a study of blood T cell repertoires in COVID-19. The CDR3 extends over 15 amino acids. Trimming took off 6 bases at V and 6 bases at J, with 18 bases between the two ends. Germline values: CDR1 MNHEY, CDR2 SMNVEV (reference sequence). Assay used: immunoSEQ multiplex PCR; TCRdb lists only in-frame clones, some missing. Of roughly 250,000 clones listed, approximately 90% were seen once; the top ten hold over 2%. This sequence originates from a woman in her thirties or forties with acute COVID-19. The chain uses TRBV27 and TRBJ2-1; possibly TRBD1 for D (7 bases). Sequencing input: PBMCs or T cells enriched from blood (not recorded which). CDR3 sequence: CASRGDRDLGNEQFF. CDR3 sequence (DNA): TGTGCCAGCAGGGGCGACAGGGACTTGGGCAATGAGCAGTTCTTC.